The clone carrying this T cell receptor (beta chain) occurred a few times. TCRdb ran MiXCR on the 5' RACE reads and lists one entry per CDR3 protein. The sample consists of approximately 610,000 distinct CDR3 sequences, 17% of them appearing once. The sample originates from a study of T cells after yellow fever vaccination. This CDR3 region has 15 residues. V lost 5 bases, J lost 6 bases, and 17 bases lay in between. CDR1 is SGHRS, CDR2 YFSETQ, per germline. The V and J genes are TRBV5-1 and TRBJ1-4; D not resolved. The receptor was isolated from a man younger than 30 who received the YFV17D yellow fever vaccine. The source material was PBMCs, sampled around 5 days after the first yellow fever vaccination. In nucleotides, the CDR3 is TGCGCCAGCAGAAACCTGACGGTGGCAGATGAAAAACTGTTTTTT. It yields the protein CASRNLTVADEKLFF.